This T cell receptor beta chain was observed in a study of blood T cell repertoires in COVID-19. Germline V lookup: CDR1 WSHSY, CDR2 SAAADI. The V end lost 2 bases, the J end lost 2 bases, and 8 bases lay between the germline ends. The CDR3 loop spans 14 amino acids. Assay: immunoSEQ multiplex PCR; the TCRdb copy retains only in-frame clones and omits some. This sample has over 55,000 clones, with around 88% found just once. The rearrangement joins TRBV10-2 to TRBJ2-3, with a weak D call TRBD2 (5 bases). Sequencing input: peripheral blood. The clonotype was recovered from an elderly woman with acute or convalescent COVID-19. The DNA of the CDR3 is TGCGCCAGCAGTGAGGCTAGCATCACAGATACGCAGTATTTT. This sequence encodes CASSEASITDTQYF.